Given below is one T cell receptor (beta chain) in context. This entry is derived from a study of blood T cells in healthy people across ages. Primed by a sample-barcoded 5' primer and a J-beta primer mix, a second PCR proceeded for about 6 to 11 cycles. Using its own MiXCR run on the 5' RACE reads, TCRdb lists one record per CDR3 protein. The table has approximately 800,000 distinct CDR3 sequences, roughly 24% seen once; the top ten hold around 3%. V gave up 0 bases and J gave up 7 bases, with 12 bases separating them. The germline CDR1 and CDR2 sequences are DFQATT and SNEGSKA (reference sequence). The CDR3 loop spans 14 amino acids. This sample also belongs to another study, concerning T cells of mothers and their children. From that report: The authors identified no persistent microchimeric T cell clones.

Sequenced sample: blood. This clonotype originated in a boy aged 5-17 years in good health. The chain carries TRBV20-1 and TRBJ2-2, with a tentative D call TRBD2 (5 bases). DNA for the CDR3: TGCAGTGCTAGAGACCCCTCGGGGAGCGGGGAGCTGTTTTTT. It encodes CSARDPSGSGELFF.